The 13 T cell receptor beta chains listed next were all sequenced from one sample in a study of Ad26.COV2.S vaccination and SARS-CoV-2 variants. Measured with immunoSEQ multiplex PCR; TCRdb has only the in-frame clones, and not every one. Of 500,000 or so clones in the sample, roughly nine tenths were seen once. Treatment in this sample: 19 received Ad26.COV2.S at low or high dose, single or two shots; a few received placebo; per-sample allocation not given. Samples were taken on day 63 after the first vaccine or placebo injection. Sequenced material: peripheral blood, taken in a trial of Ad26.COV2.S vaccine versus placebo. Source of these receptors: a person aged 18-60 years who received the Ad26.COV2.S COVID-19 vaccine or a placebo.

This chain joins TRBV25-1 and TRBJ2-7, with D uncertain. CDR3 length equals 15 residues. V lost 5 bases to trimming and J lost 3 bases, with 17 bases between them. CDR1 is MGHDK, CDR2 SYGVNS, per germline. The CDR3 bases are TGTGCCAGCAGTTCTCAGGTTGAGCTGGGCTACGAGCAGTACGTC. Translating it yields CASSSQVELGYEQYV.

This sequence joins TRBV12-3 or TRBV12-4 and TRBJ1-1; D is ambiguous. The CDR3 runs 13 residues. Trimming took off 6 bases at V and 4 bases at J, with 12 bases between the two ends. This chain's CDR3 is CASSWTAPTEAFF. The CDR3 nucleotides read TGTGCCAGCAGCTGGACGGCCCCCACTGAAGCTTTCTTT.

A few counts support this clone. J is TRBJ2-3 and V is TRBV14; 12 bases line up with TRBD2. Germline V gives CDR1 SGHDN, CDR2 FVKESK. The V gene end was trimmed by 1 base and the J gene end by 4 bases; junction bases not matched to a gene: 12. This CDR3 region has 19 residues. The CDR3 reads CASSQALTQASGRADTQYF. The CDR3 nucleotides read TGTGCCAGCAGCCAAGCTCTTACCCAGGCTAGCGGGAGGGCAGATACGCAGTATTTT.

V gene TRBV16 combines with J gene TRBJ2-7, with D possibly matching TRBD1 (6 bases). The CDR3 loop spans 14 amino acids. Trimming cost V 4 bases and J 3 bases, with 13 bases left between them. Germline assignment: CDR1 KGHSY and CDR2 FQNENV. The CDR3 bases are TGTGCCAGCAGCCCTCCGGACAGAGACTACGAGCAGTACTTC. Residues: CASSPPDRDYEQYF. The entire variable domain, with the rest obtained from reference TRBV16 and TRBJ2-7, is as follows: GEEVAQTPKHLVRGEGQKAKLYCAPIKGHSYVFWYQQVLKNEFKFLISFQNENVFDETGMPKERFSAKCLPNSPCSLEIQATKLEDSAVYFCASSPPDRDYEQYFGPGTRLTVT.

V and J are TRBV5-1 and TRBJ2-2; 7 bases match TRBD1. J lost 0 bases, V lost 0 bases, and 5 bases had no gene match. The CDR3 runs to 17 residues. Germline CDR1 reads SGHRS; CDR2 reads YFSETQ. For the CDR3, the DNA is TGCGCCAGCAGCTTGGATCCGCAGGGGGCGAACACCGGGGAGCTGTTTTTT. It is translated as CASSLDPQGANTGELFF.

V and J are TRBV11-2 and TRBJ2-4; D unresolved. Germline CDR1 reads SGHAT; CDR2 reads FQNNGV. Trimming took off 6 bases at V and 4 bases at J, with 10 bases between the two ends. The CDR3 sequence is 13 residues long. This chain's CDR3 is CASRPLGKNIQYF. The CDR3 DNA is TGTGCCAGCAGGCCTCTGGGGAAAAACATTCAGTACTTC.

This clone was recorded only once. This chain links TRBV4-1 with TRBJ1-4; D not resolved. CDR1 MGHRA and CDR2 YSYEKL come from the germline V gene. CDR3 size: 14 residues. V lost 5 bases, J lost 5 bases, and 12 bases lay in between. This CDR3 is CASSFRTVNEKLFF. The CDR3 DNA reads as TGCGCCAGCAGCTTCCGGACGGTCAATGAAAAACTGTTTTTT.

The gene calls are TRBV10-3 and TRBJ2-7, with D possibly being TRBD2 (5 bases). The V gene lost 8 bases and the J gene lost 3 bases, with 20 bases spanning the gap. This CDR3 is built from 15 residues. Germline lookup yields CDR1 ENHRY and CDR2 SYGVKD. CDR3 residues: CAISRADPANYEQYF. DNA of the CDR3: TGTGCCATCTCGCGGGCAGACCCTGCCAACTACGAGCAGTACTTC.

As concerns this clone: One end of the junction is discordant with germline, which a read error may explain. The chain recombines TRBV6-2 or TRBV6-3 with TRBJ2-3; 10 nucleotides align to TRBD2. This CDR3 has 12 residues. Per the germline V gene, CDR1 is MNHEY and CDR2 is SVGEGT. For the CDR3, the DNA is TGTGCCAGCAGTCCCCCTAGCGGGAGCCCTATTTTT. Translation gives CASSPPSGSPIF.

The chain is built from TRBV7-2 and TRBJ1-5; no firm D call. CDR3 length: 14 residues. CDR1 and CDR2 (germline): SGHTA, FQGNSA. V was clipped by 1 base and J by 7 bases, with 11 bases between them. CDR3 protein: CASSLVGSRQPQHF. The DNA for the CDR3 is TGTGCCAGCAGCTTAGTAGGGTCTAGACAGCCCCAGCATTTT.

The chain joins TRBV5-1 to TRBJ2-3; D may be TRBD1 or TRBD2 (5 bases each). The CDR3 runs 14 residues. V was trimmed by 1 base and J by 5 bases, leaving 11 bases between them. Per germline, CDR1 SGHRS and CDR2 YFSETQ. CDR3 sequence: CASSLSGAGDTQYF. CDR3 coding DNA: TGCGCCAGCAGCTTGTCCGGGGCTGGAGATACGCAGTATTTT.

The CDR3 here is CAISELGNEQFF. CDR3 nucleotides: TGTGCCATCAGTGAGCTAGGCAATGAGCAGTTCTTC. The chain is built from TRBV10-3 and TRBJ2-1; no clear D gene. The CDR3 spans 12 residues. CDR1 and CDR2 from the germline V gene are ENHRY and SYGVKD. The V end was cut by 2 bases, the J end by 6 bases, with 5 bases between.

This chain uses TRBV7-3 with TRBJ2-3; 7 nucleotides align to TRBD2. The ends lost 2 bases at V and 2 bases at J; junction bases unmatched: 7. Germline values: CDR1 SGHTA, CDR2 FQGTGA. The CDR3 consists of 16 residues. The CDR3 nucleotides read TGTGCCAGCAGCTTAGGAGGACGGGGGGACACAGATACGCAGTATTTT. It encodes CASSLGGRGDTDTQYF. Full variable domain (remainder filled in from reference TRBV7-3 and TRBJ2-3): GAGVSQTPSNKVTEKGKYVELRCDPISGHTALYWYRQSLGQGPEFLIYFQGTGAADDSGLPNDRFFAVRPEGSVSTLKIQRTERGDSAVYLCASSLGGRGDTDTQYFGPGTRLTVL.